This T cell receptor (beta chain) was obtained from a study of cytomegalovirus exposure and HLA in healthy donors. Points from the study as a whole: Most subjects had HLA-A and HLA-B alleles reportedly predicted accurately by TCR beta sequences. Donor immune exposure was known only as CMV serostatus.

Details on this clone: Its antigen remains unidentified.

The germline V gene has CDR1 LNHDA and CDR2 SQIVND (reference sequence). CDR3 length: 16 amino acids. J was trimmed by 0 bases and V by 7 bases; bases with no gene match: 8. PCR was performed using 60 Vbeta and 13 Jbeta primers. This table comes from immunoSEQ multiplex PCR, and its TCRdb copy is limited to in-frame clones, with some not included. The table has 140,000 to 150,000 clones, roughly 62% seen once. The TCR was taken from a man in his fifties or sixties in good health and CMV-seronegative. Sequencing used PBMCs. The rearrangement uses TRBV19 and TRBJ2-1, with 8 positions matching TRBD1. For the CDR3, the DNA is TGTGCCAGTACCGAAGGACAGGGAAGCTCCTACAATGAGCAGTTCTTC. This encodes CASTEGQGSSYNEQFF.